The sequence of this TCR beta chain was determined in a study of cytomegalovirus exposure and HLA in healthy donors. J was trimmed by 4 bases and V by 5 bases; bases with no gene match: 8. The germline gives CDR1 SEHNR, CDR2 FQNEAQ (reference sequence). The CDR3 covers 15 residues. All donors participated as healthy donors of bone marrow. In the PCR, 60 Vbeta and 13 Jbeta primers were used. In the original workflow: Later reanalysis found tens of millions of unique TCR beta chains, some 10 million of them shared. Some clones are missing from TCRdb's copy, which holds only in-frame ones; the method was immunoSEQ multiplex PCR. V, J and clone size derive from that table, while D and trimming were established from the DNA sequence. The table includes roughly 100,000 clones, around four fifths detected once.

The sequence derives from a man in his forties in good health and CMV-seronegative. The chain is built from TRBV7-9 and TRBJ2-3; 8 bases map to TRBD1. The sample comprised PBMCs. CDR3 region: CASSRGQGAADTQYF. For the CDR3, the DNA is TGTGCCAGCAGCCGGGGGCAGGGGGCGGCAGATACGCAGTATTTT.